Listed below are T cell receptor beta chains from one sample, sequenced in a study of PD-L1 blockade in urothelial cancer. Here immunoSEQ multiplex PCR was the method, and the copy in TCRdb shows in-frame clones only, minus some. The table has about 120,000 clones, about 89% seen once. Specimen: PBMCs, collected around atezolizumab (anti-PD-L1) treatment. Every receptor here comes from a man in his sixties with urothelial cancer. The CDR3 runs from the conserved cysteine through the conserved F or W. D genes are given only for firm matches. Not all rows give a size; the values are once, few, many and, for expanded clones, a class.

CDR3nt	CDR3aa	abundance	v_gene	j_gene	d_gene
TGTGCCAGCAGTTTGTTAAACACAGATACGCAGTATTTT	CASSLLNTDTQYF	NA	TRBV27	TRBJ2-3	NA
TGTGCCACCAGCAATGGCCAGGCCTATGGCTACACCTTC	CATSNGQAYGYTF	NA	TRBV15	TRBJ1-2	NA
TGTGCCAGCCGCCTCGGACAGGGAAATTCACCCCTCCACTTT	CASRLGQGNSPLHF	few	TRBV19	TRBJ1-6	TRBD1
TGCGCCAGCAGCCAAACCAGGGTAAGCTCCTACAATGAGCAGTTCTTC	CASSQTRVSSYNEQFF	NA	TRBV4-3	TRBJ2-1	NA
TGTGCCAGCCGGTCGGGCTCCTATAATTCACCCCTCCACTTT	CASRSGSYNSPLHF	NA	TRBV19	TRBJ1-6	NA
TGTGCCAGCAGCTTAATCGGGAGAAGCTCTGGGGCCAACGTCCTGACTTTC	CASSLIGRSSGANVLTF	few	TRBV7-3	TRBJ2-6	NA
TGCAGCGTCGAGGGTACGCTCTACAATGAGCAGTTCTTC	CSVEGTLYNEQFF	NA	TRBV29-1	TRBJ2-1	NA
TGTGCCAGCAGGCGACAGTCCAATCAGCCCCAGCATTTT	CASRRQSNQPQHF	NA	TRBV6-5	TRBJ1-5	NA
TGTGCCAGTAGTATCTCTAGCGGGAGGGCCCCCGGGGAGCTGTTTTTT	CASSISSGRAPGELFF	NA	TRBV19	TRBJ2-2	TRBD2
TGCGCCAGCAGCCAAGAACAGGGCACTAATGAAAAACTGTTTTTT	CASSQEQGTNEKLFF	few	TRBV4-1	TRBJ1-4	NA
TGTGCCAGCTCACCACCGACCACAGGGTTCTACGAGCAGTACTTC	CASSPPTTGFYEQYF	NA	TRBV18	TRBJ2-7	NA
TGTGCCTGGAGCCGGACTAGCGGGAGGGCCCACGAGCAGTACTTC	CAWSRTSGRAHEQYF	few	TRBV30	TRBJ2-7	TRBD2
TGTGCCAGCAGCGACATGTATGGCTACACCTTC	CASSDMYGYTF	NA	TRBV5-6	TRBJ1-2	NA
TGCGCCAGCAGTCACTCCTGGTTTTTT	CASSHSWFF	NA	TRBV23-1	TRBJ2-2	NA
TGTGCCAGCAGCTTGTCACGAGCCCCCAATCAGCCCCAGCATTTT	CASSLSRAPNQPQHF	NA	TRBV5-6	TRBJ1-5	NA
TGTGCCAGCAGTTTACTCGGACAGACGGAGACCCAGTACTTC	CASSLLGQTETQYF	NA	TRBV28	TRBJ2-5	NA
TGTGCCAGCAGCCAAGATCTGGGAGAGTTCTATGGCTACACCTTC	CASSQDLGEFYGYTF	NA	TRBV4-2	TRBJ1-2	NA
TGTGCCAGCTCACGACTAGCGGGTCGCAATGAGCAGTTCTTC	CASSRLAGRNEQFF	NA	TRBV18	TRBJ2-1	TRBD2
TGTGCCACCAGCGTTAGTCGGGACACAAACAATGAGCAGTTCTTC	CATSVSRDTNNEQFF	NA	TRBV15	TRBJ2-1	NA
TGTGCCACCAGGAGGAGCGGGGAGAACACCGGGGAGCTGTTTTTT	CATRRSGENTGELFF	NA	TRBV15	TRBJ2-2	TRBD2
TGCGCCAGCAGCCTTGGACAGGGGTACACCGGGGAGCTGTTTTTT	CASSLGQGYTGELFF	NA	TRBV4-3	TRBJ2-2	TRBD1
TGTGCCAGCAGTTCCCGGGGTAGCGGTGACTCCTACGAGCAGTACTTC	CASSSRGSGDSYEQYF	NA	TRBV28	TRBJ2-7	NA
TGTGCCAGTAGTCCGCCTACAGGGTGGGAGACCCAGTACTTC	CASSPPTGWETQYF	NA	TRBV19	TRBJ2-5	NA
TGCGCCAGCAGGGGGGCTAGCGGAGCCAATGAGCAGTTCTTC	CASRGASGANEQFF	NA	TRBV5-1	TRBJ2-1	NA
TGCGCCAGCAGCCAAGAGGGGGGACGGATCAATCAGCCCCAGCATTTT	CASSQEGGRINQPQHF	NA	TRBV4-1	TRBJ1-5	NA
TGTGCCAGCAGCCAACAGGGGGCAAGGACTGAAGCTTTCTTT	CASSQQGARTEAFF	NA	TRBV7-9	TRBJ1-1	TRBD1
TGCGCCAGCAGCTTGGAACCAGGGTCGAGCACTGAAGCTTTCTTT	CASSLEPGSSTEAFF	NA	TRBV5-1	TRBJ1-1	NA
TGTGCCAGCAGTATAGGGACAGAGAATCAGCCCCAGCATTTT	CASSIGTENQPQHF	NA	TRBV6-5	TRBJ1-5	TRBD1
TGTGCCAGCAGTTACTCTAGCGGGGGGGCGGCAGATACGCAGTATTTT	CASSYSSGGAADTQYF	NA	TRBV6-5	TRBJ2-3	TRBD2
TGCGCCAGCAGCCCGCGGGACAGACGCACCGGGGAGCTGTTTTTT	CASSPRDRRTGELFF	NA	TRBV5-1	TRBJ2-2	NA
TGTGCCAGCTCACCACTAGACAGCAATTCACCCCTCCACTTT	CASSPLDSNSPLHF	few	TRBV18	TRBJ1-6	NA
TGTGCCAGCAGTTCATTCGGACAGGATTGGTTT	CASSSFGQDWF	NA	TRBV27	TRBJ1-5	TRBD1
TGTGCCAGCAGTTCTTATAGCGGGGGGGTTTCCTACAATGAGCAGTTCTTC	CASSSYSGGVSYNEQFF	NA	TRBV27	TRBJ2-1	TRBD2
TGTGCCAGCAGGTACTCCGGGACAGGGGACGAAAAACTGTTTTTT	CASRYSGTGDEKLFF	NA	TRBV4-2	TRBJ1-4	TRBD1
TGTGCCAGCAGTGTACCGGGGTTCAATGAGCAGTTCTTC	CASSVPGFNEQFF	few	TRBV7-2	TRBJ2-1	NA
TGTGCCAGCAGTCCCAGCTCTGGAAACACCATATATTTT	CASSPSSGNTIYF	NA	TRBV27	TRBJ1-3	NA
TGTGCCAGCAGTTACGAGGCTAGCACAGATACGCAGTATTTT	CASSYEASTDTQYF	NA	TRBV6-5	TRBJ2-3	NA
TGTGCTAGTGGTTCGACAGGGGGCGTCAAAAATGAGCAGTTCTTC	CASGSTGGVKNEQFF	few	TRBV12-5	TRBJ2-1	TRBD1
TGTGCCAGCAGCTTAGACTCCGTCGGAGGGGGCATTTTCTACGAGCAGTACTTC	CASSLDSVGGGIFYEQYF	NA	TRBV11-3	TRBJ2-7	NA
TGTGCCTGGAGTGTAACCCGACAGGGTGAAAAACTGTTTTTT	CAWSVTRQGEKLFF	NA	TRBV30	TRBJ1-4	TRBD1
TGTGCTGTTTCCTACAGGGGGCTCAACGAGCAGTACTTC	CAVSYRGLNEQYF	NA	TRBV6-1	TRBJ2-7	TRBD1
TGTGCCAGCAGCCAAGTGAGTAGCGGGAGGGGTGCCAAAAACATTCAGTACTTC	CASSQVSSGRGAKNIQYF	NA	TRBV4-2	TRBJ2-4	TRBD2
TGTGCCAGCAGCTTCGTTTCTGAAAAACTGTTTTTT	CASSFVSEKLFF	NA	TRBV7-8	TRBJ1-4	NA
TGTGCCAGCAGCTTAGATCAGCGGGGGGGCGTTGATACGCAGTATTTT	CASSLDQRGGVDTQYF	NA	TRBV7-8	TRBJ2-3	TRBD2
TGTGCCAGCAGCTCCCTCCCCGGGGTCAATGAGCAGTTCTTC	CASSSLPGVNEQFF	NA	TRBV7-2	TRBJ2-1	NA